What follows are 23 T cell receptor beta chains derived from one specimen sequenced in a study of cytomegalovirus exposure and HLA in healthy donors. The PCR used 60 Vbeta and 13 Jbeta primers. Repertoires were generated with immunoSEQ multiplex PCR, while TCRdb's copy carries only in-frame clones and drops some. Here the sample spans about 190,000 clones, about 87% being singletons. The sample was PBMCs. The receptor source for this set is a man aged 25 to 40 in good health and CMV-seronegative.

The V gene is TRBV19, the J gene TRBJ2-5, with 11 bases identical to TRBD2. V lost 6 bases to trimming and J lost 7 bases; unmatched junction nucleotides: 13. Germline V gene sequence: CDR1 LNHDA, CDR2 SQIVND (reference sequence). The CDR3 loop spans 16 amino acids. CDR3 nucleotides: TGTGCCAGTAGGCCCACTAGCGGGAGCAGGAGGGTGACCCAGTACTTC. Amino acids: CASRPTSGSRRVTQYF.

V usage is TRBV10-2 and J usage is TRBJ2-5; 9 positions match TRBD2. V dropped 4 bases and J dropped 6; count of bases not matched to a gene: 6. The V gene's germline CDR1 is WSHSY and CDR2 SAAADI. The CDR3 spans 14 residues. CDR3 loop: CASSGRGGSQTQYF. The CDR3 DNA reads as TGCGCCAGCAGTGGGCGGGGGGGTTCCCAGACCCAGTACTTC.

The chain carries TRBV15 and TRBJ2-3; weak D call: TRBD2 (7 bases). Germline-derived CDR1 and CDR2 are LNHNV and YYDKDF (reference sequence). V dropped 8 bases and J dropped 4 bases, with 16 bases sitting between them. This CDR3 comprises 14 residues. The CDR3 loop is CATAWGGGSDTQYF. CDR3 sequence (DNA): TGTGCCACCGCATGGGGGGGCGGGTCAGATACGCAGTATTTT.

J is TRBJ2-1 and V is TRBV4-2, with D tentatively TRBD2 (5 bases). Deletions cut 0 bases from V and 4 bases from J, with 19 bases between. Germline V gives CDR1 LGHNA, CDR2 YNFKEQ. This CDR3 comprises 18 residues. Here the CDR3 reads CASSQDSPRRALYNEQFF. CDR3 coding DNA: TGTGCCAGCAGCCAAGATTCGCCTCGGCGGGCCCTATACAATGAGCAGTTCTTC.

The chain is built from TRBV4-1 and TRBJ2-5; 7 bases align to TRBD1. There are 14 residues in the CDR3. V gave up 4 bases and J gave up 5 bases; unmatched junction bases: 7. The germline CDR1 and CDR2 sequences are MGHRA and YSYEKL. The DNA for the CDR3 is TGCGCCAGCAGCCTTTACAGGGGTGCGGAGACCCAGTACTTC. Residues: CASSLYRGAETQYF.

This chain links TRBV7-9 with TRBJ1-1; TRBD1 might be the D (6 bases). CDR1 and CDR2 (germline): SEHNR, FQNEAQ (reference sequence). Trimming shortened V by 5 bases and J by 5 bases, and 15 bases separated the two germline ends. This CDR3 comprises 14 residues. CDR3 DNA: TGTGCCAGCAGCGAGTGGGGGGGCGGAACTGAAGCTTTCTTT. It translates to CASSEWGGGTEAFF.

This clone was observed once. This sequence joins TRBV9 and TRBJ2-3, with 11 bases aligning to TRBD2. Germline trimming cut 7 bases from V and 6 bases from J; bases unmatched to any gene: 4. The CDR3 totals 13 residues. Germline CDR1 SGDLS, CDR2 YYNGEE. The CDR3 region is CASGLAGEDTQYF. The CDR3 region has the DNA TGTGCCAGCGGACTAGCGGGCGAGGATACGCAGTATTTT.

For the CDR3, the DNA is TGCAGCGTTGAAGAGGGCGGGGGGCGAAACAATGAGCAGTTCTTC. This translates into CSVEEGGGRNNEQFF. V gene TRBV29-1 combines with J gene TRBJ2-1; 8 bases agree with TRBD2. In germline, CDR1 is SQVTM, CDR2 ANQGSEA. After removal of 0 bases from V and 5 bases from J, the junction contained 6 bases not matched to a gene. This CDR3 has 15 amino acids.

The V call is TRBV7-9, the J call TRBJ2-1; D uncertain. This CDR3 has 19 residues. V was clipped by 0 bases and J by 4 bases, with 22 bases between them. CDR1 is SEHNR and CDR2 is FQNEAQ in the germline V gene (reference sequence). The CDR3 loop is CASSLANQIALRDYNEQFF. In DNA form, the CDR3 reads TGTGCCAGCAGCTTAGCCAATCAGATAGCCCTCCGAGATTACAATGAGCAGTTCTTC.

V is TRBV7-9 and J is TRBJ1-1; tentatively, D is TRBD1 (6 bases). Per germline, CDR1 SEHNR and CDR2 FQNEAQ (reference sequence). The length of the CDR3 is 17 residues. V was trimmed by 3 bases and J by 0 bases, leaving 17 bases between them. The DNA of the CDR3 is TGTGCCAGCAGCTTGGGGGCGGGGGGCCTAATGAACACTGAAGCTTTCTTT. It is translated as CASSLGAGGLMNTEAFF.

The V call is TRBV2, the J call TRBJ2-7; D is unresolved. CDR3 length: 13 amino acids. V lost 2 bases to trimming and J lost 1 base, with 6 bases between them. Per germline, CDR1 SNHLY and CDR2 FYNNEI. In nucleotides, the CDR3 is TGTGCCAGCAGTGAACGGTTATCCTACGAGCAGTACTTC. Its protein product is CASSERLSYEQYF.

The rearrangement links TRBV7-8 to TRBJ2-7; D perhaps matches TRBD2 (6 bases). Germline V gene lookup returns CDR1 SGHVS and CDR2 FQNEAQ. V lost 5 bases and J lost 4, with 12 bases in between. The CDR3 sequence is 13 residues long. The CDR3 sequence: CASSPASGYEQYF. In DNA form, the CDR3 reads TGTGCCAGCAGCCCCGCCAGCGGGTACGAGCAGTACTTC.

This clone came up once. The chain carries TRBV6-5 and TRBJ2-1; 9 bases align to TRBD2. Germline V gene lookup returns CDR1 MNHEY and CDR2 SVGAGI. This CDR3 is built from 15 residues. Trimming removed 6 bases from V and 1 base from J; junction bases left unmatched: 4. The CDR3 DNA follows: TGTGCCAGCAGGGGTAGCGGGAGTTCCTACAATGAGCAGTTCTTC. Its protein is CASRGSGSSYNEQFF.

This chain links TRBV14 with TRBJ1-6, with TRBD1 matching 8 bases. Germline CDR1 is SGHDN and CDR2 is FVKESK. The CDR3 has 16 amino acids. V was clipped by 5 bases and J by 5 bases; unmatched bases: 8. CDR3 region: CASSLRPGQDNSPLHF. Written as DNA, the CDR3 is TGTGCCAGCAGCTTGCGACCGGGACAGGATAATTCACCCCTCCACTTT.

The CDR3 DNA reads TGTGCCAGCAGTTTTCGGGTTGCTGGGGCCAACGTCCTGACTTTC. Amino acid sequence: CASSFRVAGANVLTF. J is TRBJ2-6 and V is TRBV28; D gene unclear. The CDR3 has 15 amino acids. The V gene lost 3 bases and the J gene lost 2 bases, with 8 bases spanning the gap. Per the germline V gene, CDR1 is MDHEN and CDR2 is SYDVKM.

The chain couples TRBV5-1 to TRBJ1-1; a possible D gene is TRBD1 (6 bases). V was shortened by 2 bases and J by 5 bases, with 16 bases between the two germline ends. This CDR3 is 15 amino acids long. Germline-derived CDR1 and CDR2 are SGHRS and YFSETQ. For the CDR3, the DNA is TGCGCCAGCAGCTTAAAAGAGGGGGAGGGTACTGAAGCTTTCTTT. Translating gives CASSLKEGEGTEAFF.

The rearrangement joins TRBV5-6 to TRBJ1-5, with D unclear. V was trimmed by 0 bases and J by 4 bases, leaving 14 bases between them. Germline V gene data show CDR1 as SGHDT and CDR2 as YYEEEE. The CDR3 extends over 16 amino acids. CDR3 amino acids: CASSLAGWRKNQPQHF. For the CDR3, the DNA is TGTGCCAGCAGCTTGGCTGGATGGAGAAAAAATCAGCCCCAGCATTTT. The variable domain in full, with the rest retrieved from reference TRBV5-6 and TRBJ1-5, is DAGVTQSPTHLIKTRGQQVTLRCSPKSGHDTVSWYQQALGQGPQFIFQYYEEEERQRGNFPDRFSGHQFPNYSSELNVNALLLGDSALYLCASSLAGWRKNQPQHFGDGTRLSIL.

The chain employs TRBV5-6 and TRBJ1-2; D not resolved. Looked up from germline, CDR1 is SGHDT and CDR2 is YYEEEE. V gave up 1 base and J gave up 0 bases, with 10 bases separating them. CDR3 length: 15 residues. CDR3 nucleotide sequence: TGTGCCAGCAGCTTGCTAGAGCTTCCTAACTATGGCTACACCTTC. Translating gives CASSLLELPNYGYTF.

This chain uses TRBV7-8 with TRBJ1-2, with D possibly TRBD1 on 5 matching bases. Trimming stripped 5 bases from V and 3 bases from J, with 10 bases between. This CDR3 contains 13 residues. CDR1 and CDR2 from the germline V gene are SGHVS and FQNEAQ. The DNA of the CDR3 is TGTGCCAGCAGCCCCGGAGGGGACTATGGCTACACCTTC. Translating it yields CASSPGGDYGYTF.

The genes are TRBV7-9 and TRBJ1-4; 7 nucleotides align to TRBD1. CDR3 length equals 16 residues. Germline CDR1 is SEHNR and CDR2 is FQNEAQ (reference sequence). V gave up 1 base and J gave up 0 bases; unmatched junction bases: 2. The CDR3 protein is CASSLGQGPTNEKLFF. The CDR3 bases are TGTGCCAGCAGCTTAGGACAGGGACCAACTAATGAAAAACTGTTTTTT.

The chain carries TRBV10-3 and TRBJ2-1, with 8 bases aligning to TRBD1. CDR3 length: 18 residues. Per germline, CDR1 ENHRY and CDR2 SYGVKD. The V gene end was trimmed by 9 bases and the J gene end by 0 bases; junction bases not matched to a gene: 16. The CDR3 DNA sequence: TGTGCCATATCAGGGGGCGTCCTTATCGGGAGCTCCTACAATGAGCAGTTCTTC. Protein: CAISGGVLIGSSYNEQFF.

This clone is a singleton in its sample. One junction end disagrees with the germline gene, perhaps due to a read error. The chain uses TRBV7-9 and TRBJ1-1, with TRBD1 matching over 8 bases. The CDR3 extends over 15 amino acids. Germline CDR1 is SEHNR and CDR2 is FQNEAQ (reference sequence). The CDR3 DNA follows: TGTTCCAGCAGCCCAACCGGGACAGGGAACACTGAAGCTTTCTTT. It encodes CSSSPTGTGNTEAFF.

V and J are TRBV7-9 and TRBJ2-7; no firm D call. The CDR3 is made up of 13 amino acids. The V end lost 1 base, the J end lost 3 bases, and 7 bases lay between the germline ends. The germline V gene encodes CDR1 SEHNR and CDR2 FQNEAQ (reference sequence). The CDR3 loop reads CASSLVSRYEQYF. The CDR3 nucleotides are TGTGCCAGCAGCTTAGTTTCCCGCTACGAGCAGTACTTC. The full variable domain, in which reference TRBV7-9 and TRBJ2-7 provide the parts outside the CDR3, is DTGVSQNPRHKITKRGQNVTFRCDPISEHNRLYWYRQTLGQGPEFLTYFQNEAQLEKSRLLSDRFSAERPKGSFSTLEIQRTEQGDSAMYLCASSLVSRYEQYFGPGTRLTVT.